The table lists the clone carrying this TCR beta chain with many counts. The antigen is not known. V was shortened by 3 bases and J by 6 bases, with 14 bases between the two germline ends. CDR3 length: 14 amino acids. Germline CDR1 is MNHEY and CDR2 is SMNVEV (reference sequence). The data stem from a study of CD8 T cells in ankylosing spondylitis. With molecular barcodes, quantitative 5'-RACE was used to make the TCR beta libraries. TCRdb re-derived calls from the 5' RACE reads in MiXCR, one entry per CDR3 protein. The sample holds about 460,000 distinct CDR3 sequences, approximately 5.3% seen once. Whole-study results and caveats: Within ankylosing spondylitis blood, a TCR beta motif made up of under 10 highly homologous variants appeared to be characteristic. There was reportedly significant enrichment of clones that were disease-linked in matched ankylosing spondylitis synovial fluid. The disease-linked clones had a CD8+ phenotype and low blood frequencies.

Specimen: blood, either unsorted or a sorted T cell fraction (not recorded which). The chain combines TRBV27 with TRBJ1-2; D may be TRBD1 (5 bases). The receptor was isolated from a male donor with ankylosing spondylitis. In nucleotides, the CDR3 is TGTGCCAGCAGTTTCAGCCCAGGGACCCATGGCTACACCTTC. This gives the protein CASSFSPGTHGYTF.